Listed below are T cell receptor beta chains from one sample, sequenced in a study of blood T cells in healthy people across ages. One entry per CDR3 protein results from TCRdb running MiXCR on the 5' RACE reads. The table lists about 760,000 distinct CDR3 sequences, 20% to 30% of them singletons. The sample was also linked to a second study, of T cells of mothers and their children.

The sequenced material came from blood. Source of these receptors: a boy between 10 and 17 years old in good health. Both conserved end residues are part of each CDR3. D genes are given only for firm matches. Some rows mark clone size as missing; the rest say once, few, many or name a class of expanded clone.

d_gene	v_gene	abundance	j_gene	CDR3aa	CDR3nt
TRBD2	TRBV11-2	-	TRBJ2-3	CASSLNPSGRTDTQYF	TGTGCCAGCAGCTTGAACCCTAGCGGGAGGACAGATACGCAGTATTTT
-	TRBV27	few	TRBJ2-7	CASSFNPPSNPLEQYF	TGTGCCAGCAGTTTTAATCCTCCTAGCAACCCACTCGAGCAGTACTTC
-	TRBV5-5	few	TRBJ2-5	CASSLEGPDQYF	TGTGCCAGCAGCTTGGAGGGGCCTGACCAGTACTTC
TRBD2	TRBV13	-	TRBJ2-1	CASSSPERGGYNEQFF	TGTGCCAGCAGTTCTCCCGAGCGGGGGGGGTACAATGAGCAGTTCTTC
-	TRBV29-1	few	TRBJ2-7	CSVGAGSGYEQYF	TGCAGCGTTGGGGCAGGGAGCGGTTACGAGCAGTACTTC
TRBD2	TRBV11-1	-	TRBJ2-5	CASSLRTSLETQYF	TGTGCCAGCAGCCTCAGGACTAGCTTGGAGACCCAGTACTTC
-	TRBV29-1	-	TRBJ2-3	CSVQTSTDTQYF	TGCAGCGTGCAGACTAGCACAGATACGCAGTATTTT
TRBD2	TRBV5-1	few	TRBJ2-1	CASTGTSGAVDEQFF	TGCGCCAGCACGGGGACTAGTGGGGCGGTGGATGAGCAGTTCTTC
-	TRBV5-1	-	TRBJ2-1	CASSQRGYNEQFF	TGCGCCAGCAGCCAGAGGGGATACAATGAGCAGTTCTTC
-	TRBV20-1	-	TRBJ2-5	CSVWDLESPGEETQYF	TGCAGTGTTTGGGACCTAGAAAGTCCGGGGGAAGAGACCCAGTACTTC
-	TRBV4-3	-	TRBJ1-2	CASSPIIQGIDGYTF	TGCGCCAGCAGCCCGATTATACAGGGAATAGATGGCTACACCTTC
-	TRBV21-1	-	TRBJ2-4	CASSKALWDRWPGSTKNIQYF	TGTGCCAGCAGCAAAGCCTTATGGGACAGGTGGCCGGGGTCGACCAAAAACATTCAGTACTTC
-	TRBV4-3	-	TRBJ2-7	CASSQDNGNPYEQNF	TGCGCCAGCAGCCAAGATAACGGGAATCCCTACGAGCAGAACTTC
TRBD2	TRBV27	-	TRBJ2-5	CASSARAGGPRETQYF	TGTGCCAGCAGTGCCCGAGCGGGGGGGCCCCGAGAGACCCAGTACTTC
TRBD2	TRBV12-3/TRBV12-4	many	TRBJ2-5	CASSSGLAGLQETQYF	TGTGCCAGCAGTTCCGGACTAGCGGGTTTACAAGAGACCCAGTACTTC
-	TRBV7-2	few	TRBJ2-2	CASSLRQRANTGELFF	TGTGCCAGCAGCTTAAGACAGAGAGCGAACACCGGGGAGCTGTTTTTT
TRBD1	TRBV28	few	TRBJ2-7	CASRGDRPQYF	TGTGCCAGCAGGGGGGACAGACCACAGTACTTC
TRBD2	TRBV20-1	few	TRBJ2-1	CSASGLAGPSNNEQFF	TGCAGTGCTAGTGGGCTAGCGGGCCCTTCTAACAATGAGCAGTTCTTC
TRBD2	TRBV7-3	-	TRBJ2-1	CASSSIPGLAGNEQFF	TGTGCCAGCAGCTCAATCCCGGGACTAGCAGGTAATGAGCAGTTCTTC
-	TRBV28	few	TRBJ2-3	CASSFLRLTDTQYF	TGTGCCAGCAGTTTTCTCCGGCTCACAGATACGCAGTATTTT
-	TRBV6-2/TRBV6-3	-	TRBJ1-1	CATRHRDNTEAFF	TGTGCCACCCGACACAGGGACAACACTGAAGCTTTCTTT
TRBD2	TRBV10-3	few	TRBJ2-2	CAISGGGRVPNTGELFF	TGTGCCATCAGTGGGGGCGGGAGAGTCCCGAACACCGGGGAGCTGTTTTTT
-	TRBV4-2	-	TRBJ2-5	CASSQDLESRVAQYF	TGTGCCAGCAGCCAAGACCTCGAGTCCCGGGTGGCCCAGTACTTC
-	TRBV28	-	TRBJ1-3	CASSPSVNTIYF	TGTGCCAGCAGTCCCTCAGTAAACACCATATATTTT
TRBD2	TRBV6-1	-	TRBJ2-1	CASRTEGLANYNEQFF	TGTGCCAGCAGAACCGAGGGACTAGCGAACTACAATGAGCAGTTCTTC
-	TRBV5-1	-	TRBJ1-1	CASSITQGNTEAFF	TGCGCCAGCAGCATAACTCAGGGGAACACTGAAGCTTTCTTT
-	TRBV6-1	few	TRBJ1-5	CASLLGFNQPQHF	TGTGCCAGCTTGCTCGGATTCAATCAGCCCCAGCATTTT
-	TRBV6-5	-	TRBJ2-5	CASSQVSGRVYF	TGTGCCAGCAGCCAAGTGTCAGGCAGGGTGTACTTC
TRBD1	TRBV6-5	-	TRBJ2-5	CASNRGETQYF	TGTGCCAGCAACAGGGGAGAGACCCAGTACTTC
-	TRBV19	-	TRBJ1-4	CASSLTSLGAEKLFF	TGTGCCAGTAGCCTGACGTCGTTGGGGGCTGAAAAACTGTTTTTT
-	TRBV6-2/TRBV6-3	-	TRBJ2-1	CASNLRTARNEQFF	TGTGCCAGCAACCTTAGGACAGCGCGCAATGAGCAGTTCTTC
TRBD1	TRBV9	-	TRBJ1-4	CASSFSRDRSDEKLFF	TGTGCCAGCAGCTTCAGCCGGGACAGAAGTGATGAAAAACTGTTTTTT
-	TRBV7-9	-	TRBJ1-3	CASSLVFEGDTIYF	TGTGCCAGCAGCTTGGTGTTCGAAGGAGACACCATATATTTT
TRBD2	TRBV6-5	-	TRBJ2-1	CASSYVWGSGGGNEQFF	TGTGCCAGCAGTTACGTTTGGGGTAGCGGGGGGGGCAATGAGCAGTTCTTC
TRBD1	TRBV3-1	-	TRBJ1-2	CASSQRGGGDYGYTF	TGTGCCAGCAGCCAAAGAGGGGGCGGGGACTATGGCTACACCTTC
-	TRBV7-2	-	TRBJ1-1	CASSLMGNEAFF	TGTGCCAGCAGCTTAATGGGGAATGAAGCTTTCTTT
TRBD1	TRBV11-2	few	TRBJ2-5	CASSLNRGRAETQYF	TGTGCCAGCAGCCTAAACAGGGGCCGGGCGGAGACCCAGTACTTC
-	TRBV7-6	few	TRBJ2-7	CASSLGAGDEQYF	TGTGCCAGCAGCTTAGGAGCAGGGGACGAGCAGTACTTC
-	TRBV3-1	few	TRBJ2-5	CASSQDGARETQYF	TGTGCCAGCAGCCAAGACGGGGCGCGGGAGACCCAGTACTTC
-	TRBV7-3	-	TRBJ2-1	CASSGWAGASYNEQFF	TGTGCCAGCAGCGGGTGGGCAGGGGCTTCCTACAATGAGCAGTTCTTC
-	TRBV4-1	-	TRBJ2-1	CASSHGGPSYNEQFF	TGCGCCAGCAGCCACGGCGGCCCCTCCTACAATGAGCAGTTCTTC
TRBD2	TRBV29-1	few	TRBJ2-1	CSVAPLAGVYNEQFF	TGCAGCGTTGCCCCTCTAGCGGGAGTTTACAATGAGCAGTTCTTC
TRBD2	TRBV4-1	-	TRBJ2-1	CASSQDGASGYSYNEQFF	TGCGCCAGCAGCCAAGATGGGGCTAGCGGGTATTCCTACAATGAGCAGTTCTTC
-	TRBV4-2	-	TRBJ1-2	CASSQDPEGTLDGYTF	TGTGCCAGCAGCCAGGACCCCGAAGGGACCCTTGATGGCTACACCTTC
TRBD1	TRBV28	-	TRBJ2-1	CASRDLTGTGSYNEQFF	TGTGCCAGCAGGGACTTAACCGGGACAGGATCCTACAATGAGCAGTTCTTC
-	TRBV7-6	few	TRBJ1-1	CASSPPDSAENTEAFF	TGTGCCAGCAGCCCACCGGACAGCGCCGAGAACACTGAAGCTTTCTTT
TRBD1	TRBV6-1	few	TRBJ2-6	CASSKGTGGSGANVLTF	TGTGCCAGCAGTAAAGGGACAGGGGGCTCTGGGGCCAACGTCCTGACTTTC
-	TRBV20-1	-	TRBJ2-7	CSASSGQITYEQYF	TGCAGTGCTAGTAGCGGACAAATCACCTACGAGCAGTACTTC
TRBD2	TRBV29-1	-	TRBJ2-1	CSVESGRYNEQFF	TGCAGCGTTGAAAGCGGGAGGTACAATGAGCAGTTCTTC
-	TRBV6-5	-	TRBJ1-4	CASSSTTLPNEKLFF	TGTGCCAGCAGTTCTACGACTTTACCTAATGAAAAACTGTTTTTT
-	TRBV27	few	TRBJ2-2	CASSTPIGAEHTGELFF	TGTGCCAGCAGTACCCCTATAGGAGCGGAACACACCGGGGAGCTGTTTTTT
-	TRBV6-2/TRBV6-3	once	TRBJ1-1	CASRGISGAEAFF	TGTGCCAGCAGGGGGATATCCGGTGCTGAAGCTTTCTTT
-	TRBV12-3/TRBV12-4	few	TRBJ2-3	CASSLAVMADTQYF	TGTGCCAGCAGTTTAGCAGTGATGGCAGATACGCAGTATTTT
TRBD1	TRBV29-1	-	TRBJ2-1	CSVEDREWGNEQFF	TGCAGCGTTGAGGACAGGGAGTGGGGCAATGAGCAGTTCTTC
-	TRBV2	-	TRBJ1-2	CASREARTYGYTF	TGTGCCAGCAGAGAGGCACGGACCTATGGCTACACCTTC
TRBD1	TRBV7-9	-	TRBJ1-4	CASSSDREREEKLFF	TGTGCCAGCAGCTCGGACAGGGAGCGAGAAGAAAAACTGTTTTTT
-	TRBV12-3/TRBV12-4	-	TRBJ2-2	CASSFSRETNTGELFF	TGTGCCAGCAGTTTTTCTCGGGAAACTAACACCGGGGAGCTGTTTTTT
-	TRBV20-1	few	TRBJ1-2	CSANEEGYGYTF	TGCAGTGCCAATGAGGAAGGCTATGGCTACACCTTC